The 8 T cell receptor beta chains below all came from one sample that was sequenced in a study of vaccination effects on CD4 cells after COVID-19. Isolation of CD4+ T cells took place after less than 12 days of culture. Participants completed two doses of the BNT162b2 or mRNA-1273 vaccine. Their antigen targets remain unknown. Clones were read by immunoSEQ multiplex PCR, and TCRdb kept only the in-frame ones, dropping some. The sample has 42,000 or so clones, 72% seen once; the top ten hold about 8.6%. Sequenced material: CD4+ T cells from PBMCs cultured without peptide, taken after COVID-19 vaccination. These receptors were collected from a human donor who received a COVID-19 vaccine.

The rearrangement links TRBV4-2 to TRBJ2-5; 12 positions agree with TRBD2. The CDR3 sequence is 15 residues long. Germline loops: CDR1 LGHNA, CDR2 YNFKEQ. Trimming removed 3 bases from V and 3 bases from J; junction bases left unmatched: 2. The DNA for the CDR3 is TGTGCCAGCAGCCAGACTAGCGGGGGTAAAGAGACCCAGTACTTC. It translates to CASSQTSGGKETQYF.

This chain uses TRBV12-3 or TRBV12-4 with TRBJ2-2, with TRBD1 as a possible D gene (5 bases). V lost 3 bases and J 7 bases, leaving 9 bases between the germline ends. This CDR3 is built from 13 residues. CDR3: CASSFTRVGELFF. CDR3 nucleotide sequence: TGTGCCAGCAGTTTCACCAGGGTCGGGGAGCTGTTTTTT.

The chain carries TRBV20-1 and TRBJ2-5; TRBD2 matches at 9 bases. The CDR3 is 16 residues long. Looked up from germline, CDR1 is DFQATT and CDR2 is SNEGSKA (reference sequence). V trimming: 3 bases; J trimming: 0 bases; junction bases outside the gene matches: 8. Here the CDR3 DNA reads TGCAGTGCTAGTGCCCTACTAGCGGGTAACCAAGAGACCCAGTACTTC. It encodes CSASALLAGNQETQYF.

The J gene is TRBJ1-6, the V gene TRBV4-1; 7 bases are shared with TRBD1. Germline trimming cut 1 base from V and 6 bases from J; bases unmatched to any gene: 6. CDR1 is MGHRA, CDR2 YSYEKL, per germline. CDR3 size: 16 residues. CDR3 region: CASSQAQGVLNSPLHF. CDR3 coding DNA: TGCGCCAGCAGCCAAGCCCAGGGGGTTCTTAATTCACCCCTCCACTTT.

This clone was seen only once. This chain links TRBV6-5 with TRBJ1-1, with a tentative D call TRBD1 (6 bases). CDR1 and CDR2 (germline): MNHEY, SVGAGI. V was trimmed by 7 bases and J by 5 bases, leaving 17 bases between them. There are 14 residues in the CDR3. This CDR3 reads CASTLGGVSTEAFF. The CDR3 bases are TGTGCCAGCACTCTAGGGGGTGTAAGTACTGAAGCTTTCTTT.

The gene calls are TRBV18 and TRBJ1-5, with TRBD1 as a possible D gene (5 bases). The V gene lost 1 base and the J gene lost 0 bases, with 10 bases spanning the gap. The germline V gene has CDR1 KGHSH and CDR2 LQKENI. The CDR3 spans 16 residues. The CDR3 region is CASSPRSGTSNQPQHF. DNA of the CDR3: TGTGCCAGCTCACCACGTTCGGGGACTAGCAATCAGCCCCAGCATTTT. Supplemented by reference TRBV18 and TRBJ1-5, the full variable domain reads NAGVMQNPRHLVRRRGQEARLRCSPMKGHSHVYWYRQLPEEGLKFMVYLQKENIIDESGMPKERFSAEFPKEGPSILRIQQVVRGDSAAYFCASSPRSGTSNQPQHFGDGTRLSIL.

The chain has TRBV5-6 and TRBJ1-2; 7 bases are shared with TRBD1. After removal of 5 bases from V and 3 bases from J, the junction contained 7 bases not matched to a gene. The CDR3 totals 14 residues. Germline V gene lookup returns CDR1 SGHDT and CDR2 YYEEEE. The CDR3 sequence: CASRVDRRDYGYTF. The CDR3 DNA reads TGTGCCAGCAGGGTGGACAGGCGAGACTATGGCTACACCTTC.

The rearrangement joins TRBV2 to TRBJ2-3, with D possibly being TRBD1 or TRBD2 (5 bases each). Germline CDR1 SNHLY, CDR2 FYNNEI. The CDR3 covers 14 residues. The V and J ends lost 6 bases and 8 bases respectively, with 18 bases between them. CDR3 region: CASRRDPESRTQYF. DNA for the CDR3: TGTGCCAGCAGGAGGGACCCGGAAAGTCGTACGCAGTATTTT.